A selection of T cell receptor beta chains follows, all from one sample in a study of shared clonotypes between healthy human individuals. Profiling relied on immunoSEQ multiplex PCR, and the TCRdb table lists in-frame clones only, not all of them. The sample has 760,000 or so clones; 95% to 97% are singletons. Sequenced material: naive CD8+ T cells sorted from blood. The source of these receptors is a man aged 25-40 years in good health. The CDR3 runs from the conserved cysteine through the conserved F or W. A D gene is named only where the DNA matches it firmly. Clone size, where shown, is once, few, many, or a class for clones that have expanded.

clone_size	v_call	j_call	d_call	cdr3_aa	cdr3_nt
NA	TRBV27	TRBJ2-7	NA	CASSTYRDSYEQYF	TGTGCCAGCAGTACCTACCGGGACTCCTACGAGCAGTACTTC
NA	TRBV7-8	TRBJ1-4	NA	CASSLARGGFYEKLFF	TGTGCCAGCAGCTTAGCGAGGGGGGGCTTTTATGAAAAACTGTTTTTT
NA	TRBV10-3	TRBJ2-1	TRBD2	CAISGAGRESYNEQFF	TGTGCCATCAGTGGGGCAGGGCGGGAGTCCTACAATGAGCAGTTCTTC
NA	TRBV14	TRBJ2-7	NA	CASSQDNDPLYEQYF	TGTGCCAGCAGCCAAGATAATGACCCCCTCTACGAGCAGTACTTC
NA	TRBV5-6	TRBJ2-1	NA	CASSEDSYNEQFF	TGTGCCAGCAGCGAGGACTCCTACAATGAGCAGTTCTTC
NA	TRBV27	TRBJ2-7	NA	CASSLMWTTADEQYF	TGTGCCAGCAGTTTGATGTGGACCACGGCCGACGAGCAGTACTTC
once	TRBV27	TRBJ2-7	NA	CASSLGQPYEQYF	TGTGCCAGCAGTTTAGGGCAGCCTTACGAGCAGTACTTC
NA	TRBV5-1	TRBJ2-7	NA	CASSLSLSYEQYF	TGCGCCAGCAGCTTATCCCTTTCCTACGAGCAGTACTTC
NA	TRBV27	TRBJ2-7	TRBD2	CASSWWPSGEQYF	TGTGCCAGCAGTTGGTGGCCTAGCGGCGAGCAGTACTTC
NA	TRBV19	TRBJ2-7	NA	CASSFSDSSYEQYF	TGTGCCAGTAGTTTCTCGGACAGTTCCTACGAGCAGTACTTC
NA	TRBV7-8	TRBJ2-1	NA	CASKGNEQFF	TGTGCCAGCAAAGGCAATGAGCAGTTCTTC
NA	TRBV9	TRBJ2-1	NA	CASSVDLAGNEQFF	TGTGCCAGCAGCGTAGATCTAGCAGGCAATGAGCAGTTCTTC
once	TRBV28	TRBJ2-6	TRBD1	CASSTQRRDRGSAHLGANVLTF	TGTGCCAGCAGTACCCAGCGCAGGGACAGGGGATCCGCTCATCTGGGGGCCAACGTCCTGACTTTC
NA	TRBV19	TRBJ1-1	NA	CASSIGQFLNTEAFF	TGTGCCAGTAGTATCGGACAATTCCTGAACACTGAAGCTTTCTTT
once	TRBV7-9	TRBJ2-7	TRBD2	CASSSKTIAGLDFYEQYF	TGTGCCAGCAGCTCCAAAACCATAGCGGGACTAGACTTTTACGAGCAGTACTTC
NA	TRBV25-1	TRBJ1-1	TRBD1	CASSEGTGGSTTEAFF	TGTGCCAGCAGTGAAGGGACAGGGGGTTCAACGACTGAAGCTTTCTTT
NA	TRBV5-1	TRBJ2-7	TRBD1	CASSTGTGYEQYF	TGCGCCAGCAGCACAGGGACAGGGTACGAGCAGTACTTC
NA	TRBV27	TRBJ2-7	NA	CASSLTSGLSYEQYF	TGTGCCAGCAGTTTGACGAGCGGGCTCTCCTACGAGCAGTACTTC
NA	TRBV10-2	TRBJ2-1	NA	CASIGAGGYNEQFF	TGCGCCAGCATCGGGGCAGGGGGGTACAATGAGCAGTTCTTC
NA	TRBV6-5	TRBJ1-5	NA	CASSYSSAIPPQHF	TGTGCCAGCAGTTACTCTTCGGCCATCCCGCCCCAGCATTTT
NA	TRBV27	TRBJ2-7	NA	CASSLKGPYEQYF	TGTGCCAGCAGCCTCAAGGGACCCTACGAGCAGTACTTC
NA	TRBV15	TRBJ1-2	NA	CATSREFETANYGYTF	TGTGCCACCAGCAGAGAGTTTGAGACAGCGAACTATGGCTACACCTTC
NA	TRBV27	TRBJ2-7	NA	CASSRASRHEQYF	TGTGCCAGCAGTCGGGCTAGCCGCCACGAGCAGTACTTC
NA	TRBV19	TRBJ2-3	TRBD2	CASSIAPNYGREWDTDTQYF	TGTGCCAGTAGTATAGCCCCTAATTATGGGCGGGAGTGGGACACAGATACGCAGTATTTT
NA	TRBV10-3	TRBJ2-3	NA	CAISEWITDTQYF	TGTGCCATCAGTGAGTGGATTACAGATACGCAGTATTTT
NA	TRBV2	TRBJ2-1	NA	CASSELGSSYNEQFF	TGTGCCAGCAGTGAATTGGGGAGCTCCTACAATGAGCAGTTCTTC
once	TRBV4-1	TRBJ1-1	NA	CASSQVDGTEAFF	TGCGCCAGCAGCCAAGTTGACGGTACTGAGGCTTTCTTT
once	TRBV29-1	TRBJ2-1	TRBD1	CSVGRQGFYNEQFF	TGCAGCGTTGGTAGACAGGGGTTCTACAATGAGCAGTTCTTC
NA	TRBV7-3	TRBJ2-7	TRBD2	CASSLDPSGTYEQYF	TGTGCCAGCAGCTTAGATCCTAGCGGGACCTACGAGCAGTACTTC